This T cell receptor (beta chain) emerged from a study of T-cell reconstitution after alpha-beta-depleted transplantation in children. The CDR3 contains 14 residues. Germline V gene lookup returns CDR1 SGHTA and CDR2 FQGNSA. Deletions cut 2 bases from V and 7 bases from J, with 9 bases between. This clonotype was counted at least ten times. The library targeted TCRbeta and was prepared with unique molecular identifiers. TCRdb fed the PCR reads into MiXCR, producing one record per CDR3 protein. The sample yields nearly 400,000 distinct CDR3 sequences, over 20% seen once. Source: PBMCs from the stem cell graft donor, taken from the stem cell graft. The origin of this receptor is a human donor who donated a stem cell graft to a child with acute myeloid leukemia. The rearrangement links TRBV7-2 to TRBJ1-6; TRBD1 is a possible D gene (5 bases). This CDR3 is CASSLSGWNSPLHF. CDR3 in DNA: TGTGCCAGCAGCTTATCAGGGTGGAATTCACCCCTCCACTTT. The entire variable domain, with the rest obtained from reference TRBV7-2 and TRBJ1-6, is as follows: GAGVSQSPSNKVTEKGKDVELRCDPISGHTALYWYRQSLGQGLEFLIYFQGNSAPDKSGLPSDRFSAERTGGSVSTLTIQRTQQEDSAVYLCASSLSGWNSPLHFGNGTRLTVT.